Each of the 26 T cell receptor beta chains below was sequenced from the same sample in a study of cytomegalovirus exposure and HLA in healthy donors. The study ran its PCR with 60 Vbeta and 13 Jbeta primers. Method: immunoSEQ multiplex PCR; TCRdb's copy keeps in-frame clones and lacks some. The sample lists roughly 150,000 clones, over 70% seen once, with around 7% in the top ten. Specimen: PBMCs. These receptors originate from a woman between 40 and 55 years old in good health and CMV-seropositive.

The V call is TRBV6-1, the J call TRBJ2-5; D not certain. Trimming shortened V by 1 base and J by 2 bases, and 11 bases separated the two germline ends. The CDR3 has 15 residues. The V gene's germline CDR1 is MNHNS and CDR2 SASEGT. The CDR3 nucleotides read TGTGCCAGCAGTGAAGGTCCAGTCTTACAAGAGACCCAGTACTTC. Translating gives CASSEGPVLQETQYF.

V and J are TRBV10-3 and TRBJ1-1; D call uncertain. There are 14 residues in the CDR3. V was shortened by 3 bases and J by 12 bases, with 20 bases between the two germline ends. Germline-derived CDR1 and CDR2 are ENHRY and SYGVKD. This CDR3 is CAISEGSGVRGTFF. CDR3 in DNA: TGTGCCATCAGTGAAGGTAGCGGTGTGCGTGGAACTTTCTTT.

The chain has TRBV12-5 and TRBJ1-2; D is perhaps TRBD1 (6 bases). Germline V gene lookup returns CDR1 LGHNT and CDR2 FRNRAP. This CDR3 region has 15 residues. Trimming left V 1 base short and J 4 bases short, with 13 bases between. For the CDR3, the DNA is TGTGCTAGTGGTTTGGAATCGGGGGGCGGCTATGGCTACACCTTC. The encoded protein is CASGLESGGGYGYTF. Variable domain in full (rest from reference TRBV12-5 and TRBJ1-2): DARVTQTPRHKVTEMGQEVTMRCQPILGHNTVFWYRQTMMQGLELLAYFRNRAPLDDSGMPKDRFSAEMPDATLATLKIQPSEPRDSAVYFCASGLESGGGYGYTFGSGTRLTVV.

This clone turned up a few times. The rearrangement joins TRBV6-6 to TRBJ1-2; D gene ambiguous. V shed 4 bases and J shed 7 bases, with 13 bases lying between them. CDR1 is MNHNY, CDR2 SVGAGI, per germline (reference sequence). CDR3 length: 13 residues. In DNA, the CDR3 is TGTGCCAGCAGTTGGGGAGAGGCAGTTGGCTACACCTTC. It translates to CASSWGEAVGYTF.

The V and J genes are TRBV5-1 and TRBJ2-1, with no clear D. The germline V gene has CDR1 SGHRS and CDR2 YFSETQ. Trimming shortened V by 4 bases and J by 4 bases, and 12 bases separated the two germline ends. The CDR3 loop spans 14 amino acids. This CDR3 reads CASSPTTPYNEQFF. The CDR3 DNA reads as TGCGCCAGCAGCCCAACAACACCTTACAATGAGCAGTTCTTC.

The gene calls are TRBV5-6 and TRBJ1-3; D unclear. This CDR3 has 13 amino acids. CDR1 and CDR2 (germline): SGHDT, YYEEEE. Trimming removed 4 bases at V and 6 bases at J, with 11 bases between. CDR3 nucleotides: TGTGCCAGCAGCCTCCCCCGGGTAAACACCATATATTTT. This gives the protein CASSLPRVNTIYF. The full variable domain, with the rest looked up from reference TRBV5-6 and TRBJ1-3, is DAGVTQSPTHLIKTRGQQVTLRCSPKSGHDTVSWYQQALGQGPQFIFQYYEEEERQRGNFPDRFSGHQFPNYSSELNVNALLLGDSALYLCASSLPRVNTIYFGEGSWLTVV.

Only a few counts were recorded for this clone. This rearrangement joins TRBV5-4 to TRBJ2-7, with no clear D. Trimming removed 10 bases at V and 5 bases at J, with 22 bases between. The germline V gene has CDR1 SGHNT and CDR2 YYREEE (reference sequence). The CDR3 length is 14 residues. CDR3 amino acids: CAFSPRDLLDEQYF. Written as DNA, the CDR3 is TGTGCCTTCTCGCCGAGAGACTTGTTGGACGAGCAGTACTTC.

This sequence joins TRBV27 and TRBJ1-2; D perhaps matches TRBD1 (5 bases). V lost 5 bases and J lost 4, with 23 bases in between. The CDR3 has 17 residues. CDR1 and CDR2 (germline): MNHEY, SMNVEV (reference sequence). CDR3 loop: CASSRGSVDLSIYGYTF. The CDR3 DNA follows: TGTGCCAGCAGTCGGGGGTCCGTTGATTTGTCGATCTATGGCTACACCTTC.

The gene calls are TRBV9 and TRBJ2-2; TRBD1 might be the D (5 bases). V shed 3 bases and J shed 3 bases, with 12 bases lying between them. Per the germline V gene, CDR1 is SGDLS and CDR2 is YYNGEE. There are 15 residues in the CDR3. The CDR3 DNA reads TGTGCCAGCAGCGCCGACAGAGGCTACACCGGGGAGCTGTTTTTT. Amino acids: CASSADRGYTGELFF.

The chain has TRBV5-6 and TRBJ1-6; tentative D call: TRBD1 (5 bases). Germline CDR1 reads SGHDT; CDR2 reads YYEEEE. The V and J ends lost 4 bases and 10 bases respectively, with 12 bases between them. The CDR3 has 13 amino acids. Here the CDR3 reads CASSQGINSPLHF. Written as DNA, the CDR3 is TGTGCCAGCAGCCAGGGAATAAACTCACCCCTCCACTTT.

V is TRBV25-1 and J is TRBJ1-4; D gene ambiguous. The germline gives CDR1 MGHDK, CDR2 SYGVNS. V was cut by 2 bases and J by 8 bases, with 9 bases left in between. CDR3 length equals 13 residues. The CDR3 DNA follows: TGTGCCAGCAGTGAAGGCGGAGGAGAAAAACTGTTTTTT. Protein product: CASSEGGGEKLFF.

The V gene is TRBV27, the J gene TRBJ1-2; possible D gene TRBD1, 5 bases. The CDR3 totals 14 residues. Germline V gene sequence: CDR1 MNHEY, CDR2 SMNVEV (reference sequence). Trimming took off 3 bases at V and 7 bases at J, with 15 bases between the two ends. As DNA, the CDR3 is TGTGCCAGCAGTTTTGGCAGGGCTCTCTCTGGCTACACCTTC. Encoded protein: CASSFGRALSGYTF.

CDR3 bases: TGTGCCAGCAGTTTATTCGGGACAGGGCATGGCTACACCTTC. Its translation is CASSLFGTGHGYTF. The chain links TRBV27 to TRBJ1-2, with 9 bases that match TRBD1. Losses at the gene ends were 1 base for V and 6 bases for J; bases not matched to a gene: 3. The germline CDR1 and CDR2 sequences are MNHEY and SMNVEV (reference sequence). CDR3 length equals 14 residues.

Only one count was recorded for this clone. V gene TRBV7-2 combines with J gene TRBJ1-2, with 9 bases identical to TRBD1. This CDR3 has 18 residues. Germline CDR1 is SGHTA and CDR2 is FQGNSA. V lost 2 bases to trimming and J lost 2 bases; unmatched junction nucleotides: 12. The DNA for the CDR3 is TGTGCCAGCAGCTTATTTAGGGGGACGGGACAGGGAAACTATGGCTACACCTTC. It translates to CASSLFRGTGQGNYGYTF.

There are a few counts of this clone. CDR3 DNA: TGCGCCAGCAGCATGGGGGGCGGCGGGGGGAACACTGAAGCTTTCTTT. Protein: CASSMGGGGGNTEAFF. The genes are TRBV5-1 and TRBJ1-1; D is possibly TRBD1 (6 bases). Germline CDR1 SGHRS, CDR2 YFSETQ. V was trimmed by 4 bases and J by 1 base, leaving 17 bases between them. The length of the CDR3 is 16 residues.

CDR3 residues: CASSGGAGATYEQYF. Written as DNA, the CDR3 is TGCGCCAGCAGCGGGGGGGCAGGGGCGACCTACGAGCAGTACTTC. The chain combines TRBV5-1 with TRBJ2-7; D may be TRBD2 (7 bases). Trimming pared 4 bases from V and 2 bases from J, leaving 16 bases between. CDR1 is SGHRS, CDR2 YFSETQ, per germline. The CDR3 totals 15 residues.

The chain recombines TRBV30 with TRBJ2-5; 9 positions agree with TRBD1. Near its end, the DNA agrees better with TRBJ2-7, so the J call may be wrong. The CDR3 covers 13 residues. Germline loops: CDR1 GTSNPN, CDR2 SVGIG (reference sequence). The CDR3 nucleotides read TGTGCCTGGAGGCCGGGACAGGGTTACGAGCAGTACTTC. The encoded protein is CAWRPGQGYEQYF.

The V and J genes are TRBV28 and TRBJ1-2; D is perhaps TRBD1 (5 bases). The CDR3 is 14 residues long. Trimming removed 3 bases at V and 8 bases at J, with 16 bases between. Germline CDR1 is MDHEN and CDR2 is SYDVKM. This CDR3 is CASSFGTGDFGYTF. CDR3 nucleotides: TGTGCCAGCAGTTTTGGGACGGGGGATTTCGGCTACACCTTC.

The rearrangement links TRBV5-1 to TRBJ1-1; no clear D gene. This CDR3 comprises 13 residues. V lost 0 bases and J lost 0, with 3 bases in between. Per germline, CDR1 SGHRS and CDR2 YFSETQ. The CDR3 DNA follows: TGCGCCAGCAGCTTGGGGCTGAACACTGAAGCTTTCTTT. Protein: CASSLGLNTEAFF.

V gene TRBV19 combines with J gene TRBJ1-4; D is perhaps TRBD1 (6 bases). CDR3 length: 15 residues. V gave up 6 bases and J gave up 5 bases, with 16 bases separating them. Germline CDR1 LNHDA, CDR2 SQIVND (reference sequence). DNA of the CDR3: TGTGCCAGTAGCGACGGACAGCTTCAAAATGAAAAACTGTTTTTT. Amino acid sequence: CASSDGQLQNEKLFF. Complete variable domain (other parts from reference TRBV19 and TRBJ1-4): DGGITQSPKYLFRKEGQNVTLSCEQNLNHDAMYWYRQDPGQGLRLIYYSQIVNDFQKGDIAEGYSVSREKKESFPLTVTSAQKNPTAFYLCASSDGQLQNEKLFFGSGTQLSVL.

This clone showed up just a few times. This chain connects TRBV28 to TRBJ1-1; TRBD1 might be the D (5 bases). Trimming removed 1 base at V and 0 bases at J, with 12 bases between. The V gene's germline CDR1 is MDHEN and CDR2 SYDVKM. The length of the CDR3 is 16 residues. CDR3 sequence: CASSLLDSLMNTEAFF. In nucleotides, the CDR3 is TGTGCCAGCAGTTTATTAGACAGCCTGATGAACACTGAAGCTTTCTTT.

The CDR3 sequence: CASSLQGDGNTEAFF. CDR3 in DNA: TGTGCCAGCAGCTTACAGGGGGATGGAAACACTGAAGCTTTCTTT. V usage is TRBV5-4 and J usage is TRBJ1-1, with 8 bases fitting TRBD1. Germline V CDR1 and CDR2: SGHNT, YYREEE (reference sequence). Losses at the gene ends were 2 bases for V and 2 bases for J; bases not matched to a gene: 5. CDR3 length: 15 amino acids.

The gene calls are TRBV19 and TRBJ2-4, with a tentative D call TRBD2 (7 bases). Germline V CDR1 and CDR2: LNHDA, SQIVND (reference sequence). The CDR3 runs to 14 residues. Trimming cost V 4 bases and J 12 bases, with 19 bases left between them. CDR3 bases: TGTGCCAGTAGTAAGCGGGACATCAGTTACAGTCAGTACTTC. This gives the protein CASSKRDISYSQYF.

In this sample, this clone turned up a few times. The CDR3 here is CAISERREGGSNQPQHF. DNA for the CDR3: TGTGCCATCAGTGAGCGGAGGGAGGGGGGAAGCAATCAGCCCCAGCATTTT. V usage is TRBV10-3 and J usage is TRBJ1-5; tentative D call: TRBD1 (6 bases). The CDR3 is made up of 17 amino acids. Germline-derived CDR1 and CDR2 are ENHRY and SYGVKD. V lost 2 bases, J lost 1 base, and 15 bases lay in between.

The CDR3 DNA follows: TGTGCCAGCAGTACCAGGACAGGGGTAAATCAGCCCCAGCATTTT. Protein product: CASSTRTGVNQPQHF. V is TRBV6-6 and J is TRBJ1-5; TRBD1 aligns across 9 bases. This CDR3 region has 15 residues. The junction had 6 bases not matched to a gene; V was cut back by 5 bases and J by 4 bases. In germline, CDR1 is MNHNY, CDR2 SVGAGI (reference sequence).

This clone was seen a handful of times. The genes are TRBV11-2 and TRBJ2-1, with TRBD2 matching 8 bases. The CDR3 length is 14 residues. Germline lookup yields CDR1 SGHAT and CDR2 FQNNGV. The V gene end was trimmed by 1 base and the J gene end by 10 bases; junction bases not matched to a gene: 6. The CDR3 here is CASSLGVVAGEQFF. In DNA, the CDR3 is TGTGCCAGCAGCTTAGGGGTAGTAGCGGGGGAGCAGTTCTTC.